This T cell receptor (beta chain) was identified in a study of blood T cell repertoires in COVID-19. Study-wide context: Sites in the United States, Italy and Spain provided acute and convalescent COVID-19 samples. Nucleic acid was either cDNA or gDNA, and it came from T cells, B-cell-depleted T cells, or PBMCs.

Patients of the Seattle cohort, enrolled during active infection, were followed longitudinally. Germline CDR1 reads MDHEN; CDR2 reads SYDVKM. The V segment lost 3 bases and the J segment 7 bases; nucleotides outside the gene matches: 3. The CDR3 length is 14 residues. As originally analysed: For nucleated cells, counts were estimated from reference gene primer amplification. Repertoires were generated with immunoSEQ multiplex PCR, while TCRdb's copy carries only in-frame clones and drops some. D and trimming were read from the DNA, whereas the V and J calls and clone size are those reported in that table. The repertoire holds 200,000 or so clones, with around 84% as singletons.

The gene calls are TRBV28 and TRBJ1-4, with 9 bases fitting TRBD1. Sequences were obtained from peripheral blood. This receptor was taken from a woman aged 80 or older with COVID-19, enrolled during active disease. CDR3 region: CASSFLDRGEKLFF. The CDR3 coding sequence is TGTGCCAGCAGTTTTTTGGACAGGGGTGAAAAACTGTTTTTT.